This is a list of T cell receptor beta chains from one sample in a study. MiXCR was run by TCRdb on the 5' RACE reads, yielding one entry per CDR3 protein. Found here are about 10,000 distinct CDR3 sequences, 13% to 15% of them singletons; the top ten hold 3% to 4%. Sequenced: Tregs sorted from blood. The source of these receptors is a female donor with breast cancer. Each CDR3 is given with its conserved first and last residue. A D gene is named only where the DNA matches it firmly. A clone size is listed for some rows: how often the clone was seen (once, few, many), or a class if it is expanded.

J	D	V	size	CDR3	DNA
TRBJ2-1	.	TRBV11-2	medium-sized	CASSLDTANEQFF	TGTGCCAGCAGCTTAGATACGGCTAATGAGCAGTTCTTC
TRBJ1-3	.	TRBV12-3/TRBV12-4	.	CASSPDPFSGSTIYF	TGTGCCAGCAGCCCGGACCCTTTCTCTGGAAGCACCATATATTTT
TRBJ1-3	.	TRBV6-6	.	CASSDQGFGNTIYF	TGTGCCAGCAGCGACCAGGGCTTTGGAAACACCATATATTTT
TRBJ2-3	.	TRBV15	many	CATSSLRDVTSTDTQYF	TGTGCCACCAGCAGTCTCCGGGACGTCACTAGCACAGATACGCAGTATTTT
TRBJ2-7	.	TRBV3-1	.	CASRQGGEQYF	TGTGCCAGCAGGCAAGGAGGCGAGCAGTACTTC
TRBJ2-7	.	TRBV7-8	medium-sized	CASSLDRPPGEQYF	TGTGCCAGCAGCTTAGACAGGCCTCCGGGTGAGCAGTACTTC
TRBJ2-5	.	TRBV6-6	.	CASSYSRQGETQYF	TGTGCCAGCAGTTACTCTCGGCAGGGGGAGACCCAGTACTTC
TRBJ1-1	TRBD1	TRBV5-1	many	CASSSERIQGMNTEAFF	TGCGCCAGCAGCTCCGAGCGCATACAGGGGATGAACACTGAAGCTTTCTTT
TRBJ2-7	.	TRBV3-1	.	CATGAHATYEQYF	TGTGCTACTGGAGCCCACGCGACCTACGAGCAGTACTTC
TRBJ1-5	TRBD1	TRBV29-1	.	CSVGFGTGGQPQHF	TGCAGCGTTGGATTTGGGACAGGGGGCCAGCCCCAGCATTTT
TRBJ1-1	.	TRBV12-3/TRBV12-4	medium-sized	CASSFIQMNTEAFF	TGTGCCAGCAGTTTCATACAGATGAACACTGAAGCTTTCTTT
TRBJ2-7	TRBD1	TRBV5-1	medium-sized	CASSFTGTGPYEQYF	TGCGCCAGCAGCTTTACCGGGACAGGACCCTACGAGCAGTACTTC
TRBJ1-3	.	TRBV4-1	medium-sized	CASSQGGYGGNTIYF	TGCGCCAGCAGCCAAGGAGGGTACGGGGGAAACACCATATATTTT
TRBJ2-3	.	TRBV20-1	.	CSASPRHRRDTQYF	TGCAGTGCTAGCCCCAGACATCGTCGGGATACGCAGTATTTT
TRBJ1-5	.	TRBV2	medium-sized	CASSHPGGTQHF	TGTGCCAGCAGCCACCCTGGGGGGACCCAGCATTTT
TRBJ2-6	.	TRBV5-1	medium-sized	CASSPTIPGANVLTF	TGCGCCAGCAGCCCTACTATTCCTGGGGCCAACGTCCTGACTTTC
TRBJ2-4	.	TRBV5-5	medium-sized	CASSGASGTRSIQYF	TGTGCCAGCAGCGGGGCCTCCGGGACACGGAGCATTCAGTACTTC
TRBJ1-2	.	TRBV12-3/TRBV12-4	medium-sized	CASSWGLGYGYTF	TGTGCCAGCAGTTGGGGACTTGGCTATGGCTACACCTTC
TRBJ1-2	.	TRBV7-9	medium-sized	CASSLGLDYGYTF	TGTGCCAGCAGCCTGGGACTAGACTATGGCTACACCTTC
TRBJ2-3	TRBD2	TRBV11-2	.	CASSSILAGGTQYF	TGTGCCAGCAGCTCGATACTAGCGGGAGGTACGCAGTATTTT
TRBJ2-5	.	TRBV7-9	medium-sized	CASSLKETQYF	TGTGCCAGCAGTTTAAAAGAGACCCAGTACTTC
TRBJ2-1	.	TRBV28	medium-sized	CASSTIGIGTRGEQFF	TGTGCCAGCAGTACTATTGGTATTGGGACCCGGGGTGAGCAGTTCTTC
TRBJ1-4	.	TRBV7-9	medium-sized	CASSFGTGNEKLFF	TGTGCCAGCAGCTTTGGAACAGGGAATGAAAAACTGTTTTTT
TRBJ2-5	.	TRBV9	medium-sized	CASSVSVGETQYF	TGTGCCAGCAGCGTAAGTGTAGGAGAGACCCAGTACTTC
TRBJ2-5	TRBD1	TRBV12-3/TRBV12-4	many	CASLEQGAQTQYF	TGTGCCAGCCTTGAACAGGGGGCGCAGACCCAGTACTTC
TRBJ1-5	.	TRBV5-6	medium-sized	CASSFGPNNQPQHF	TGTGCCAGCAGCTTCGGACCGAATAATCAGCCCCAGCATTTT
TRBJ2-1	TRBD2	TRBV20-1	medium-sized	CSAREPRGGGDHNEQFF	TGCAGTGCTAGGGAGCCTCGGGGCGGGGGGGATCACAATGAGCAGTTCTTC